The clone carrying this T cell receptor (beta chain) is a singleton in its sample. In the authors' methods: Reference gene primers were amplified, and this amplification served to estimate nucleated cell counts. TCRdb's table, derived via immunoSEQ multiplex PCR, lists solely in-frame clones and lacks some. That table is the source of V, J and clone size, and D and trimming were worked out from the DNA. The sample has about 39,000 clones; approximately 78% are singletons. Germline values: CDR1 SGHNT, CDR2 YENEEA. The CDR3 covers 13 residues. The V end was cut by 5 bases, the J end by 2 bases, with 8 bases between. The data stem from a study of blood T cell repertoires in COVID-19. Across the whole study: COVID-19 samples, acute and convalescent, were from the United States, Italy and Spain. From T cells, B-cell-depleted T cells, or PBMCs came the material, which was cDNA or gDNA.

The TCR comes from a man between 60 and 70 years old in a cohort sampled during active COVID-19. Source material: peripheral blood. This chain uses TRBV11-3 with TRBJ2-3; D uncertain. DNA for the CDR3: TGTGCCAGCAGCGCCAGGATCACAGATACGCAGTATTTT. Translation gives CASSARITDTQYF.